The 27 T cell receptor beta chains listed next were all sequenced from one sample in a study of blood T cell repertoires in COVID-19. TCRdb keeps only in-frame clones here, not all; method: immunoSEQ multiplex PCR. The data contain about 250,000 clones, about 87% of them seen just once; the ten biggest clones take up 6.3%. Sequencing used peripheral blood. The receptors originated from a woman between 25 and 40 years old with COVID-19, enrolled during active disease.

This clone has only one observation. This CDR3 is CASSEVGQGTDTQYF. The CDR3, as DNA: TGTGCCAGCAGTGAAGTGGGACAGGGAACAGATACGCAGTATTTT. The V gene is TRBV6-1, the J gene TRBJ2-3, with TRBD1 matching over 9 bases. Per the germline V gene, CDR1 is MNHNS and CDR2 is SASEGT. The junction had 2 bases not matched to a gene; V was cut back by 1 base and J by 3 bases. The CDR3 sequence is 15 residues long.

The chain links TRBV7-2 to TRBJ2-3; D may be TRBD2 (5 bases). Germline CDR1 is SGHTA and CDR2 is FQGNSA. V was pared by 1 base and J by 6 bases, with 20 bases between. The CDR3 sequence is 17 residues long. Here the CDR3 DNA reads TGTGCCAGCAGCTTAGTCCCGGCGGACTCAGGAGGTGATACGCAGTATTTT. Translating it yields CASSLVPADSGGDTQYF.

The CDR3 region has the DNA TGTGCCAGCAGCGGGAGAGTAGGCACCGGGGAGCTGTTTTTT. Encoded protein: CASSGRVGTGELFF. The rearrangement uses TRBV7-9 and TRBJ2-2; D may be TRBD2 (5 bases). Per germline, CDR1 SEHNR and CDR2 FQNEAQ (reference sequence). The CDR3 runs to 14 residues. Trimming pared 5 bases from V and 4 bases from J, leaving 11 bases between. The full variable domain, its missing parts supplied by reference TRBV7-9 and TRBJ2-2, is DTGVSQNPRHKITKRGQNVTFRCDPISEHNRLYWYRQTLGQGPEFLTYFQNEAQLEKSRLLSDRFSAERPKGSFSTLEIQRTEQGDSAMYLCASSGRVGTGELFFGEGSRLTVL.

This clone was seen a few times. This CDR3 is CASSHRQGTGANVLTF. Here the CDR3 DNA reads TGCGCCAGCAGCCATCGTCAGGGAACGGGGGCCAACGTCCTGACTTTC. This rearrangement joins TRBV4-3 to TRBJ2-6; possibly TRBD1 for D (5 bases). The CDR3 extends over 16 amino acids. The V end was cut by 3 bases, the J end by 4 bases, with 13 bases between. Germline V CDR1 and CDR2: LGHNA, YSLEER.

The rearrangement uses TRBV19 and TRBJ1-5; 9 bases are a match to TRBD1. V was pared by 7 bases and J by 7 bases, with 11 bases of the junction left unmatched. Germline CDR1 LNHDA, CDR2 SQIVND (reference sequence). This CDR3 spans 15 amino acids. The CDR3 DNA follows: TGTGCCAGTAACCCGGGACAGGGAAGCGGGCAGCCCCAGCATTTT. Translating gives CASNPGQGSGQPQHF.

The rearrangement joins TRBV7-2 to TRBJ2-3, with a tentative D call TRBD2 (5 bases). Germline-derived CDR1 and CDR2 are SGHTA and FQGNSA. V lost 1 base, J lost 4 bases, and 6 bases lay in between. CDR3 length: 13 amino acids. The CDR3: CASSLGAADTQYF. CDR3 DNA: TGTGCCAGCAGCTTAGGAGCGGCAGATACGCAGTATTTT.

The count of this clone is one. This sequence joins TRBV7-2 and TRBJ2-2; a possible D gene is TRBD1 (5 bases). This CDR3 has 18 amino acids. CDR1 and CDR2 (germline): SGHTA, FQGNSA. V was pared by 1 base and J by 1 base, with 16 bases between. CDR3 in amino acids: CASSLEANRTWNTGELFF. The CDR3, as DNA: TGTGCCAGCAGCTTAGAGGCTAACCGGACATGGAACACCGGGGAGCTGTTTTTT.

CDR3 sequence: CASSESPSGGEQYF. The CDR3 region has the DNA TGCGCCAGCAGTGAGTCCCCTAGCGGGGGCGAGCAGTACTTC. The V gene is TRBV10-2, the J gene TRBJ2-7, with 10 bases identical to TRBD2. Germline V gene sequence: CDR1 WSHSY, CDR2 SAAADI. The CDR3 spans 14 residues. V was clipped by 0 bases and J by 6 bases; unmatched bases: 2.

A few counts support this clone. V usage is TRBV4-3 and J usage is TRBJ2-5; weak D call: TRBD2 (6 bases). This CDR3 region has 17 residues. V shed 1 base and J shed 5 bases, with 20 bases lying between them. Germline lookup yields CDR1 LGHNA and CDR2 YSLEER. CDR3 amino acids: CASSQGSGLSGPETQYF. CDR3 nucleotide sequence: TGCGCCAGCAGCCAAGGTTCGGGACTCTCAGGTCCTGAGACCCAGTACTTC.

The chain employs TRBV19 and TRBJ2-3; 9 nucleotides align to TRBD2. Trimming at V came to 3 bases and at J to 6 bases, leaving 4 bases not matched to a gene. The CDR3 spans 14 residues. Per germline, CDR1 LNHDA and CDR2 SQIVND (reference sequence). CDR3 nucleotides: TGTGCCAGTAGTATGGGCGGGAGGGCCGATACGCAGTATTTT. This encodes CASSMGGRADTQYF. Using reference TRBV19 and TRBJ2-3 for the parts outside the CDR3, the full variable domain is DGGITQSPKYLFRKEGQNVTLSCEQNLNHDAMYWYRQDPGQGLRLIYYSQIVNDFQKGDIAEGYSVSREKKESFPLTVTSAQKNPTAFYLCASSMGGRADTQYFGPGTRLTVL.

The V call is TRBV4-3, the J call TRBJ1-4; 7 nucleotides align to TRBD1. CDR3 length equals 17 residues. From germline, CDR1 is LGHNA and CDR2 YSLEER. V lost 8 bases to trimming and J lost 6 bases; unmatched junction nucleotides: 18. CDR3 region: CASGNNAHRGRDEKLFF. The DNA of the CDR3 is TGCGCCAGCGGAAACAATGCCCACAGGGGTAGAGATGAAAAACTGTTTTTT.

The V call is TRBV11-2, the J call TRBJ2-7; 11 positions match TRBD2. The V segment lost 9 bases and the J segment 3 bases; nucleotides outside the gene matches: 7. The length of the CDR3 is 14 residues. Per the germline V gene, CDR1 is SGHAT and CDR2 is FQNNGV. Here the CDR3 reads CASGAGTSGYEQYF. DNA of the CDR3: TGTGCCAGTGGGGCCGGGACTAGCGGCTACGAGCAGTACTTC. Looking up the rest from reference TRBV11-2 and TRBJ2-7 gives the full variable domain: EAGVAQSPRYKIIEKRQSVAFWCNPISGHATLYWYQQILGQGPKLLIQFQNNGVVDDSQLPKDRFSAERLKGVDSTLKIQPAKLEDSAVYLCASGAGTSGYEQYFGPGTRLTVT.

V is TRBV19 and J is TRBJ2-5; the match to TRBD2 covers 15 bases. V was clipped by 11 bases and J by 5 bases; unmatched bases: 6. CDR3 length: 14 amino acids. CDR1 and CDR2 (germline): LNHDA, SQIVND (reference sequence). The CDR3 is CAAGLAGGGETQYF. CDR3 in DNA: TGTGCCGCGGGACTAGCGGGAGGAGGGGAGACCCAGTACTTC.

This sequence joins TRBV7-6 and TRBJ1-5, with D possibly matching TRBD1 (5 bases). CDR3 size: 13 residues. V was cut by 1 base and J by 9 bases, with 10 bases left in between. Germline V CDR1 and CDR2: SGHVS, FNYEAQ. The CDR3 loop reads CASSLGGDWPQHF. CDR3 sequence (DNA): TGTGCCAGCAGCTTAGGGGGGGATTGGCCCCAGCATTTT.

As regards this clone: Other nucleotide sequences from this sample produce the same CDR3. This chain joins TRBV27 and TRBJ2-7; the D is unclear. V was shortened by 4 bases and J by 2 bases, with 3 bases between the two germline ends. The CDR3 runs 11 residues. The germline gives CDR1 MNHEY, CDR2 SMNVEV (reference sequence). CDR3 in amino acids: CASSSAYEQYF. CDR3 bases: TGTGCCAGCAGTTCAGCCTACGAGCAGTACTTC.

This sequence joins TRBV28 and TRBJ1-5, with D tentatively TRBD1 (6 bases). From germline, CDR1 is MDHEN and CDR2 SYDVKM. The V end lost 8 bases, the J end lost 3 bases, and 23 bases lay between the germline ends. The CDR3 is 17 amino acids. CDR3 coding DNA: TGTGCCAGCCTCGGTTGGTCGGGACAAGGCATCAATCAGCCCCAGCATTTT. Residues: CASLGWSGQGINQPQHF.

This clone occurred a few times. V usage is TRBV7-2 and J usage is TRBJ2-7, with D tentatively TRBD1 (7 bases). The V and J ends lost 5 bases and 3 bases respectively, with 17 bases between them. Germline values: CDR1 SGHTA, CDR2 FQGNSA. CDR3 length: 15 amino acids. Here the CDR3 reads CASSLGGQTVYEQYF. The CDR3 nucleotides read TGTGCCAGCAGCCTGGGGGGACAGACGGTCTACGAGCAGTACTTC.

V usage is TRBV28 and J usage is TRBJ2-6; 7 bases match TRBD1. The CDR3 consists of 16 residues. The trim removed 7 bases at V and 2 bases at J, leaving 8 bases unmatched. Germline CDR1 and CDR2: MDHEN and SYDVKM. CDR3 sequence reads: CASNSHTGAGANVLTF. The CDR3 DNA is TGTGCCAGCAATTCTCACACAGGGGCTGGGGCCAACGTCCTGACTTTC.

This clone was counted a few times. This chain uses TRBV4-2 with TRBJ2-2, with TRBD2 as a possible D gene (7 bases). V gave up 4 bases and J gave up 9 bases, with 30 bases separating them. The CDR3 runs 19 residues. CDR1 and CDR2 from the germline V gene are LGHNA and YNFKEQ. CDR3 coding DNA: TGTGCCAGCAGCCTGACCGCAACCGGGGGGCCCGACAAGAAGAGGGAGCTGTTTTTT. Translated, it gives CASSLTATGGPDKKRELFF.

The V gene is TRBV5-1, the J gene TRBJ1-1; the match to TRBD1 covers 10 bases. CDR1 and CDR2 (germline): SGHRS, YFSETQ. V gave up 4 bases and J gave up 2 bases; unmatched junction bases: 8. This CDR3 is built from 16 residues. For the CDR3, the DNA is TGCGCCAGCAGCCACCGGGACAGGGGACCCAACACTGAAGCTTTCTTT. Residues: CASSHRDRGPNTEAFF.

The rearrangement uses TRBV19 and TRBJ1-5, with 9 bases matching TRBD1. Germline V gives CDR1 LNHDA, CDR2 SQIVND (reference sequence). CDR3 length: 15 amino acids. V shed 2 bases and J 5 bases; nucleotides not matched to a gene: 4. CDR3 loop: CASSITTGGYQPQHF. CDR3 coding DNA: TGTGCCAGTAGTATAACCACAGGGGGCTATCAGCCCCAGCATTTT. The full variable domain, its missing parts supplied by reference TRBV19 and TRBJ1-5, is DGGITQSPKYLFRKEGQNVTLSCEQNLNHDAMYWYRQDPGQGLRLIYYSQIVNDFQKGDIAEGYSVSREKKESFPLTVTSAQKNPTAFYLCASSITTGGYQPQHFGDGTRLSIL.

The V call is TRBV11-2, the J call TRBJ2-7, with a possible D match to TRBD1 (6 bases). From germline, CDR1 is SGHAT and CDR2 FQNNGV. V was pared by 0 bases and J by 3 bases, with 6 bases between. The CDR3 has 13 amino acids. The CDR3 region has the DNA TGTGCCAGCAGCTTAGACAGGGGCTACGAGCAGTACTTC. It encodes CASSLDRGYEQYF. Drawing the rest from reference TRBV11-2 and TRBJ2-7, the complete variable domain is EAGVAQSPRYKIIEKRQSVAFWCNPISGHATLYWYQQILGQGPKLLIQFQNNGVVDDSQLPKDRFSAERLKGVDSTLKIQPAKLEDSAVYLCASSLDRGYEQYFGPGTRLTVT.

The chain links TRBV10-3 to TRBJ2-7, with D possibly TRBD1 on 6 matching bases. V dropped 4 bases and J dropped 0 bases, with 10 bases sitting between them. CDR1 is ENHRY and CDR2 is SYGVKD in the germline V gene. This CDR3 is 14 amino acids long. The CDR3 here is CAISAGQNSYEQYV. CDR3 sequence (DNA): TGTGCCATCAGTGCCGGACAGAACTCCTACGAGCAGTACGTC.

Only one count was recorded for this clone. The chain combines TRBV23-1 with TRBJ2-5, with TRBD1 matching over 9 bases. TRBV23-1 belongs to the ORF category, with a function that is uncertain. Trimming removed 7 bases from V and 4 bases from J; junction bases left unmatched: 1. CDR3 size: 12 residues. CDR3 sequence (DNA): TGCGCCAGCAAGGACAGGGGAGAGACCCAGTACTTC. Translating it yields CASKDRGETQYF.

CDR3: CSGGTAGNTIYF. The DNA of the CDR3 is TGCAGCGGCGGGACCGCCGGAAACACCATATATTTT. The chain is built from TRBV29-1 and TRBJ1-3, with D perhaps TRBD1 (5 bases). Trimming took off 7 bases at V and 4 bases at J, with 11 bases between the two ends. Looked up from germline, CDR1 is SQVTM and CDR2 is ANQGSEA. The length of the CDR3 is 12 residues.

The V call is TRBV4-2, the J call TRBJ2-1, with D perhaps matching TRBD1 (6 bases). Trimming pared 1 base from V and 4 bases from J, leaving 14 bases between. CDR1 and CDR2 (germline): LGHNA, YNFKEQ. The CDR3 totals 16 residues. CDR3 in amino acids: CASSQAEGEPYNEQFF. The CDR3 nucleotides read TGTGCCAGCAGCCAAGCAGAGGGGGAGCCGTACAATGAGCAGTTCTTC.

The J gene is TRBJ2-7, the V gene TRBV5-4; TRBD2 agrees at 9 bases. The CDR3 runs 16 residues. From germline, CDR1 is SGHNT and CDR2 YYREEE (reference sequence). V shed 1 base and J 0 bases; nucleotides not matched to a gene: 5. CDR3 nucleotides: TGTGCCAGCAGCTTGCGAGCTAGCGGGGTCTCCTACGAGCAGTACTTC. It encodes CASSLRASGVSYEQYF.